This entry concerns a single T cell receptor beta chain. The entry originates in a study of shared clonotypes between healthy human individuals. This table comes from immunoSEQ multiplex PCR, and its TCRdb copy is limited to in-frame clones, with some not included. The table lists a few million clones, about nine tenths of them singletons, with more than 0.35% in the top ten. Sequenced sample: naive CD4+ T cells from PBMCs. Regarding subset: CD45RA+ positively selected. The TCR originated in a man aged 18 to 30 in good health. Some clones in this sample may be carry-over from other donors' samples.

CDR3 sequence (DNA): TGTGCCAGCAGTGGGGCCCCGGGACAAGGTCTCATCGGTGGCTACACCTTC. This gives the protein CASSGAPGQGLIGGYTF. The V call is TRBV2, the J call TRBJ1-2; D is perhaps TRBD1 (6 bases). Germline V gene lookup returns CDR1 SNHLY and CDR2 FYNNEI. V gave up 4 bases and J gave up 7 bases, with 25 bases separating them. The CDR3 runs 17 residues.